The 21 T cell receptor beta chains below come from one sample, sequenced in a study of blood T cell repertoires in COVID-19. The assay was immunoSEQ multiplex PCR, and TCRdb's table has in-frame clones only and misses some. Of about 100,000 clones listed, about nine tenths were seen once; the top ten hold 6.8%. The sequenced sample was peripheral blood. The receptors here all came from a man in his forties or fifties with active or convalescent COVID-19.

V usage is TRBV27 and J usage is TRBJ2-3; 7 bases match TRBD2. The germline gives CDR1 MNHEY, CDR2 SMNVEV (reference sequence). CDR3 length: 12 amino acids. V shed 1 base, J shed 14 bases, and the junction held 6 bases outside the gene matches. The CDR3 nucleotides read TGTGCCAGCAGTTTATTGGGGGGGTCGTGGTATTTT. Translation gives CASSLLGGSWYF.

This chain connects TRBV2 to TRBJ1-5, with D maybe TRBD1 (5 bases). The CDR3 totals 15 residues. V lost 4 bases and J 4 bases, leaving 14 bases between the germline ends. CDR1 SNHLY and CDR2 FYNNEI come from the germline V gene. The CDR3 sequence is CASSGQPGPNQPQHF. The CDR3 DNA is TGTGCCAGCAGTGGACAGCCTGGCCCAAATCAGCCCCAGCATTTT.

This clone was counted once. The CDR3 sequence is CASSSPPRETQYF. DNA of the CDR3: TGCGCCAGCAGCTCTCCCCCCCGGGAGACCCAGTACTTC. The chain is built from TRBV5-1 and TRBJ2-5; D gene ambiguous. Trimming took off 3 bases at V and 5 bases at J, with 11 bases between the two ends. Germline CDR1 is SGHRS and CDR2 is YFSETQ. This CDR3 comprises 13 residues.

J is TRBJ1-2 and V is TRBV28; D may be TRBD1 (5 bases). Germline CDR1 MDHEN, CDR2 SYDVKM. This CDR3 region has 14 residues. Trimming removed 5 bases from V and 4 bases from J, with 14 bases in between. The CDR3 region is CASSGGVVGYGYTF. The CDR3 DNA follows: TGTGCCAGCAGTGGGGGGGTGGTTGGCTATGGCTACACCTTC.

This chain uses TRBV12-3 or TRBV12-4 with TRBJ2-2; D gene unclear. The CDR3 spans 12 residues. V lost 4 bases to trimming and J lost 5 bases, with 5 bases between them. In nucleotides, the CDR3 is TGTGCCAGCAGTTCACAGACCGGGGAGCTGTTTTTT. Its protein is CASSSQTGELFF.

The J gene is TRBJ1-6, the V gene TRBV28, with D maybe TRBD1 (5 bases). V lost 5 bases to trimming and J lost 10 bases, with 18 bases between them. The CDR3 extends over 15 amino acids. Germline lookup yields CDR1 MDHEN and CDR2 SYDVKM. Here the CDR3 DNA reads TGTGCCAGCAGTCCGCAGGGAAGCCTCGTCTCACCCCTCCACTTT. Its protein is CASSPQGSLVSPLHF.

V and J are TRBV9 and TRBJ2-1; TRBD2 matches 7 bases. The germline V gene has CDR1 SGDLS and CDR2 YYNGEE. The CDR3 runs to 14 residues. V shed 4 bases and J 6 bases; nucleotides not matched to a gene: 7. The CDR3 protein is CASSIGAGFNEQFF. CDR3 in DNA: TGTGCCAGCAGCATTGGAGCGGGATTCAATGAGCAGTTCTTC.

Comment on this clone: Other nucleotide sequences from this sample produce the same CDR3. This chain joins TRBV3-1 (or the pseudogene TRBV3-2) and TRBJ1-1; D possibly corresponds to TRBD1 (5 bases). The CDR3 totals 14 residues. Trimming removed 3 bases at V and 1 base at J, with 9 bases between. Per the germline V gene, CDR1 is LGHDT and CDR2 is YNNKEL (reference sequence). CDR3 sequence: CASSHGRENTEAFF. The DNA of the CDR3 is TGTGCCAGCAGCCACGGCAGGGAGAACACTGAAGCTTTCTTT.

The chain is built from TRBV11-2 and TRBJ2-2, with TRBD2 as a possible D gene (5 bases). The CDR3 covers 14 residues. Germline V gives CDR1 SGHAT, CDR2 FQNNGV. The V and J ends lost 3 bases and 2 bases respectively, with 7 bases between them. CDR3 sequence: CASSFGLNTGELFF. The CDR3, as DNA: TGTGCCAGCAGCTTCGGACTCAACACCGGGGAGCTGTTTTTT. The full variable domain, rest sourced from reference TRBV11-2 and TRBJ2-2, is EAGVAQSPRYKIIEKRQSVAFWCNPISGHATLYWYQQILGQGPKLLIQFQNNGVVDDSQLPKDRFSAERLKGVDSTLKIQPAKLEDSAVYLCASSFGLNTGELFFGEGSRLTVL.

The chain employs TRBV11-2 and TRBJ2-5; 7 nucleotides align to TRBD2. Unmatched junction bases numbered 9, after V lost 4 bases and J lost 4 bases. Germline CDR1 and CDR2: SGHAT and FQNNGV. CDR3 size: 15 residues. The CDR3 protein is CASSSLRLAGETQYF. CDR3 in DNA: TGTGCCAGCAGCTCCCTTAGACTAGCTGGAGAGACCCAGTACTTC.

The chain has TRBV5-6 and TRBJ2-7; 7 bases align to TRBD1. From germline, CDR1 is SGHDT and CDR2 YYEEEE. The CDR3 length is 13 residues. V shed 4 bases and J 4 bases; nucleotides not matched to a gene: 5. The CDR3 DNA sequence: TGTGCCAGCAGCAAAGGGGGCGGGTACGAGCAGTACTTC. This codes for CASSKGGGYEQYF.

The DNA for the CDR3 is TGTGCCAGCAGTGAGGGCAGTTACTACGAGCAGTACTTC. It encodes CASSEGSYYEQYF. The gene calls are TRBV2 and TRBJ2-7; no definite D call. The CDR3 consists of 13 residues. Germline CDR1 reads SNHLY; CDR2 reads FYNNEI. V was clipped by 3 bases and J by 3 bases, with 9 bases between them.

The chain couples TRBV7-9 to TRBJ1-1; D gene uncertain. The length of the CDR3 is 18 residues. Germline V gene sequence: CDR1 SEHNR, CDR2 FQNEAQ (reference sequence). Trimming left V 1 base short and J 2 bases short, with 20 bases between. Here the CDR3 reads CASSLVLLIGEVNTEAFF. CDR3 nucleotide sequence: TGTGCCAGCAGCTTAGTGCTTCTAATTGGGGAGGTTAACACTGAAGCTTTCTTT.

The chain is built from TRBV4-3 and TRBJ1-1; no definite D call. Germline V gene data show CDR1 as LGHNA and CDR2 as YSLEER. Trimming shortened V by 4 bases and J by 5 bases, and 11 bases separated the two germline ends. CDR3 size: 13 residues. DNA of the CDR3: TGCGCCAGCAGCCCCCGACGGAGGACTGAAGCTTTCTTT. It yields the protein CASSPRRRTEAFF.

The V call is TRBV2, the J call TRBJ2-3, with 7 bases aligning to TRBD1. Germline loops: CDR1 SNHLY, CDR2 FYNNEI. The CDR3 has 15 amino acids. The J segment lost 3 bases and the V segment lost 7 bases, leaving 10 bases of the junction unmatched. The CDR3 is CASIETGAGTDTQYF. DNA for the CDR3: TGTGCCAGCATCGAAACAGGGGCTGGGACAGATACGCAGTATTTT.

The V gene is TRBV30, the J gene TRBJ1-1, with D possibly being TRBD1 (6 bases). V dropped 4 bases and J dropped 3 bases, with 12 bases sitting between them. The V gene's germline CDR1 is GTSNPN and CDR2 SVGIG (reference sequence). This CDR3 has 13 residues. CDR3 sequence: CAWTGTRYTEAFF. The DNA of the CDR3 is TGTGCCTGGACCGGGACAAGGTACACTGAAGCTTTCTTT.

V is TRBV10-3 and J is TRBJ2-7; TRBD2 is a possible D gene (6 bases). The V gene's germline CDR1 is ENHRY and CDR2 SYGVKD. The ends were cut back, 2 bases at V and 7 bases at J, with 15 bases in the middle. The CDR3 consists of 14 residues. The CDR3 reads CAISEGLPIREQYF. CDR3 DNA: TGTGCCATCAGTGAGGGACTACCCATTAGGGAGCAGTACTTC.

The chain has TRBV27 and TRBJ2-5; 7 bases line up with TRBD2. V gave up 3 bases and J gave up 3 bases; unmatched junction bases: 10. CDR1 and CDR2 from the germline V gene are MNHEY and SMNVEV (reference sequence). The CDR3 extends over 16 amino acids. CDR3 sequence: CASSFSHGRAEETQYF. The CDR3 nucleotides are TGTGCCAGCAGTTTCTCCCATGGGAGGGCCGAAGAGACCCAGTACTTC.

This chain links TRBV3-1 (or the pseudogene TRBV3-2) with TRBJ2-1; 7 bases align to TRBD2. V lost 1 base to trimming and J lost 7 bases; unmatched junction nucleotides: 10. Germline values: CDR1 LGHDT, CDR2 YNNKEL (reference sequence). The CDR3 loop spans 16 amino acids. CDR3 in amino acids: CASSQVRADGGNEQFF. The CDR3 region has the DNA TGTGCCAGCAGCCAAGTTAGAGCGGACGGGGGGAATGAGCAGTTCTTC.

The chain uses TRBV3-1 (or the pseudogene TRBV3-2) and TRBJ2-7; tentative D call: TRBD1 (5 bases). Trimming shortened V by 8 bases and J by 2 bases, and 10 bases separated the two germline ends. The CDR3 loop spans 12 amino acids. Germline loops: CDR1 LGHDT, CDR2 YNNKEL (reference sequence). The CDR3 coding sequence is TGTGCCAGCGAAGGGGCCCCCTACGAGCAGTACTTC. This translates into CASEGAPYEQYF.

This rearrangement joins TRBV7-2 to TRBJ1-4; no reliable D call. V shed 1 base and J shed 0 bases, with 12 bases lying between them. CDR1 and CDR2 from the germline V gene are SGHTA and FQGNSA. This CDR3 contains 17 residues. CDR3 residues: CASSLGVGLSTNEKLFF. CDR3 coding DNA: TGTGCCAGCAGCTTAGGAGTCGGGTTATCAACTAATGAAAAACTGTTTTTT.